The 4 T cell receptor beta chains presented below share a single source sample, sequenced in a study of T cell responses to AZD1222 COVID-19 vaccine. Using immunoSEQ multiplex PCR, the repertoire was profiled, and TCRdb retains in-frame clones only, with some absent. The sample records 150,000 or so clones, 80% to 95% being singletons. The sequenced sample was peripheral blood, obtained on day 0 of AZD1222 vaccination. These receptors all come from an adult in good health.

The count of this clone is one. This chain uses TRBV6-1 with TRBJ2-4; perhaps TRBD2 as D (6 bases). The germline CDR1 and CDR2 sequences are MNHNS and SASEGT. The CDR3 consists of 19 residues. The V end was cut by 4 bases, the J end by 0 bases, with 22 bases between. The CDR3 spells CASSGGSGPFLLAKNIQYF. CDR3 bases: TGTGCCAGCAGTGGGGGTAGCGGACCATTCTTGCTAGCCAAAAACATTCAGTACTTC.

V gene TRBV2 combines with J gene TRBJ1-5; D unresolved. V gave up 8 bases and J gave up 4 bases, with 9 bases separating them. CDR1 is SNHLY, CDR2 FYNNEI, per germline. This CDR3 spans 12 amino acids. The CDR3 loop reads CASSDTNQPQHF. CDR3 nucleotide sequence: TGTGCCAGCTCCGACACTAATCAGCCCCAGCATTTT.

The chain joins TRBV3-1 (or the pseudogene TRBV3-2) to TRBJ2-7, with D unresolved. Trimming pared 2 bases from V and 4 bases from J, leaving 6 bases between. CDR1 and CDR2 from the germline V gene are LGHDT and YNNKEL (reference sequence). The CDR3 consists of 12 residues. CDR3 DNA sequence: TGTGCCAGCAGCCAAAGTGATTACGAGCAGTACTTC. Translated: CASSQSDYEQYF.

CDR3 region: CASSFGTSGRSDTQYF. DNA of the CDR3: TGCGCCAGCAGCTTCGGGACTAGCGGGAGGAGTGATACGCAGTATTTT. The V call is TRBV4-1, the J call TRBJ2-3; 15 bases fit TRBD2. The germline V gene encodes CDR1 MGHRA and CDR2 YSYEKL. This CDR3 has 16 residues. V was pared by 5 bases and J by 6 bases, with 6 bases of the junction left unmatched.